These 6 T cell receptor beta chains were sequenced from one sample in a study of blood T cell repertoires in COVID-19. Clones were sequenced by immunoSEQ multiplex PCR, and TCRdb holds only the in-frame ones, with some missing. The data hold fewer than 350,000 clones, with 85% observed a single time. Sample: peripheral blood. The source is a woman in her fifties or sixties with active or convalescent COVID-19.

The chain links TRBV12-3 or TRBV12-4 to TRBJ2-5; no definite D call. The CDR3 consists of 13 residues. V lost 5 bases to trimming and J lost 1 base, with 8 bases between them. The CDR3 region has the DNA TGTGCCAGCAGTCCCCGAGGCCAAGAGACCCAGTACTTC. Its protein is CASSPRGQETQYF.

This clone was counted a single time. The chain couples TRBV18 to TRBJ1-2; no clear D. Per germline, CDR1 KGHSH and CDR2 LQKENI. V dropped 2 bases and J dropped 0 bases, with 10 bases sitting between them. The CDR3 covers 15 residues. The CDR3 is CASSPFGPTNYGYTF. Written as DNA, the CDR3 is TGTGCCAGCTCACCATTTGGGCCGACTAACTATGGCTACACCTTC.

The chain recombines TRBV29-1 with TRBJ1-2; no clear D. Germline V CDR1 and CDR2: SQVTM, ANQGSEA. The CDR3 is 14 amino acids. CDR3 sequence: CSARRDSTNYGYTF. Written as DNA, the CDR3 is TGCAGTGCTAGGCGGGATAGTACCAACTATGGCTACACCTTC.

The chain joins TRBV10-3 to TRBJ2-7; 11 positions agree with TRBD1. The CDR3 is 13 amino acids. From germline, CDR1 is ENHRY and CDR2 SYGVKD. V lost 5 bases and J lost 8; bases outside the gene matches: 5. CDR3 sequence: CAISTGQGEQQYF. Here the CDR3 DNA reads TGTGCCATCAGTACGGGACAGGGGGAGCAGCAGTACTTC.

The chain links TRBV5-1 to TRBJ2-3; 12 nucleotides line up with TRBD2. Trimming at V came to 5 bases and at J to 4 bases, leaving 8 bases not matched to a gene. The CDR3 runs 16 residues. Germline assignment: CDR1 SGHRS and CDR2 YFSETQ. The DNA for the CDR3 is TGCGCCAGCAGACCCAACCTAGCGGGAGGGCCAGATACGCAGTATTTT. Amino acid sequence: CASRPNLAGGPDTQYF.

The V call is TRBV18, the J call TRBJ2-1; 10 bases fit TRBD2. The CDR3 is made up of 16 amino acids. V was clipped by 0 bases and J by 8 bases; unmatched bases: 7. CDR1 and CDR2 (germline): KGHSH, LQKENI. The DNA of the CDR3 is TGTGCCAGCTCACCACCAACCTCCAGCGGGAGGGATGAGCAGTTCTTC. The encoded protein is CASSPPTSSGRDEQFF. The full variable domain, completed using reference TRBV18 and TRBJ2-1, is NAGVMQNPRHLVRRRGQEARLRCSPMKGHSHVYWYRQLPEEGLKFMVYLQKENIIDESGMPKERFSAEFPKEGPSILRIQQVVRGDSAAYFCASSPPTSSGRDEQFFGPGTRLTVL.